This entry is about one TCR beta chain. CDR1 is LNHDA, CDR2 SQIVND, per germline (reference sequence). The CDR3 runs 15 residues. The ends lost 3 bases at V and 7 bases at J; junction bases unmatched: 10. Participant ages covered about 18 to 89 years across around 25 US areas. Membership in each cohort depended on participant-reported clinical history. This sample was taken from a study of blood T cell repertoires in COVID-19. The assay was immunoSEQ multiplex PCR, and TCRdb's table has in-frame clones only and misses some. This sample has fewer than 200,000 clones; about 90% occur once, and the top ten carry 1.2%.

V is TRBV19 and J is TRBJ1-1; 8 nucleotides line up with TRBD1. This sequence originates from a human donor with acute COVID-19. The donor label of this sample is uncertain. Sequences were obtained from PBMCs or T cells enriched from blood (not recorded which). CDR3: CASSIQQGEHGEAFF. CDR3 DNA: TGTGCCAGTAGTATCCAACAGGGGGAACATGGTGAAGCTTTCTTT.